These T cell receptor beta chains were read from a single sample in a study of T cells of healthy individuals. TCRdb used MiXCR to reprocess the 5' RACE reads, holding one entry per CDR3 protein. The sample holds more than 85,000 distinct CDR3 sequences, approximately 16% seen once. All receptors derive from a human donor in good health. Each CDR3 is given with its conserved first and last residue. A D gene is named only where the DNA matches it firmly. Some rows have no size entry. The others give once, few or many, or a class for an expanded clone.

V gene,J gene,clone size,D gene,CDR3 protein,CDR3 DNA
TRBV10-3,TRBJ1-2,few,.,CATAGSLMVGYTF,TGTGCCACCGCCGGGTCCTTAATGGTGGGCTACACCTTC
TRBV7-2,TRBJ1-4,.,.,CASSLFGSSEKLFF,TGTGCCAGCAGCTTATTTGGTAGTTCTGAAAAACTGTTTTTT
TRBV20-1,TRBJ1-5,few,.,CSASNPARSNQPQHF,TGCAGTGCTTCCAACCCGGCCCGTAGCAATCAGCCCCAGCATTTT
TRBV4-1,TRBJ2-7,many,.,CASSPTPSSSPYEQYF,TGCGCCAGCAGCCCCACTCCAAGCTCTAGCCCCTACGAGCAGTACTTC
TRBV18,TRBJ2-7,many,.,CASSPGVSSYEQYF,TGTGCCAGCTCACCGGGGGTAAGCTCCTACGAGCAGTACTTC
TRBV12-3/TRBV12-4,TRBJ2-1,.,.,CASSLIVGDEQFF,TGTGCCAGCAGTTTAATAGTAGGTGATGAGCAGTTCTTC
TRBV28,TRBJ2-3,.,.,CASGAGSTDTQYF,TGTGCCAGCGGAGCGGGTAGCACAGATACGCAGTATTTT
TRBV6-2/TRBV6-3,TRBJ2-3,.,.,CASSYREPTDTQYF,TGTGCCAGCAGTTACAGGGAACCGACAGATACGCAGTATTTT
TRBV28,TRBJ2-3,once,.,CASNPKGRDTQYF,TGTGCCAGCAACCCGAAGGGGAGGGATACGCAGTATTTT
TRBV7-9,TRBJ2-1,few,.,CASSEDASSYNEQFF,TGTGCCAGCAGCGAGGACGCAAGCTCCTACAATGAGCAGTTCTTC
TRBV2,TRBJ2-7,.,.,CASRKLAVPYEQYF,TGTGCCAGCAGAAAGCTAGCAGTTCCCTACGAGCAGTACTTC
TRBV11-2,TRBJ1-5,few,TRBD1,CASSTTGANGPQHF,TGTGCCAGCAGCACCACAGGGGCCAACGGGCCCCAGCATTTT
TRBV6-2/TRBV6-3,TRBJ1-2,.,.,CASSIGDGYTF,TGTGCCAGCAGCATAGGGGATGGCTACACCTTC